The source of this T cell receptor (beta chain) is a study of CD8+ T cells in alopecia areata (dated by TCRdb to the late 2010s). At the level of the whole study: Treated patients were enrolled in an open-label pilot trial of oral tofacitinib at 5 to 10 mg twice daily for moderate-to-severe alopecia areata. In treated patients, disease severity was measured using the SALT score, which gives the percentage of scalp surface area affected. Patients stayed on tofacitinib for 6 to 18 months and then had 6 months of follow-up off drug so that delayed response and recurrence could be assessed. On the human side, TCRbeta sequencing was run on scalp tissue and on sorted CD4+ and CD8+ peripheral blood T cells from healthy controls and from alopecia areata patients with either patchy or totalis/universalis disease. Scalp clonality was compared among normal scalp (n=4), patchy alopecia areata scalp (n=8), and alopecia totalis/universalis scalp (n=8). TCRbeta CDR3 regions were amplified by immunoSEQ multiplex PCR using 35 Vbeta forward and 13 Jbeta reverse primers. To study T cell clonal expansion in alopecia areata, the researchers applied high-throughput TCRbeta sequencing to both the C3H/HeJ mouse model and human patients. Biopsies were taken from tofacitinib-treated patients at baseline and at 4 and 24 weeks of treatment, and a later scalp biopsy was taken in several of the tofacitinib-treated patients. The RNA source kit depended on sample type: the PAXgene miRNA kit for fixed scalp, the miRNeasy kit for PBMCs, and the RNeasy kit for mouse skin. Paper-wide results and their limitations: Unlike mouse skin, where gammadelta T cells dominate, normal human skin contains resident alphabeta T cells that get sequenced too, which complicates analysis of the scalp TCR repertoire. During tofacitinib treatment, many expanded lesional clones stuck around in both scalp and blood, and this persistence may partly explain why relapse happens after treatment is stopped. Higher clonality and more expanded CD8+ clones were observed in lesional scalp than in normal scalp, particularly in alopecia totalis/universalis, a finding suggestive of antigenic drive. With tofacitinib, both scalp clonality and the number of expanded CD8+ clones among the top 100 scalp clones went down significantly. Shared TCR sequences between patients were less evident than in mice, which may be partly attributable to HLA diversity in the patient population. Because the treated cohort was small and had only one nonresponder, larger studies are needed to examine links between baseline CD8+ expansion and response.

Libraries were prepared through the immunoSEQ multiplex PCR assay. For TCR sequencing, RNA was extracted from every sample and reverse transcribed into cDNA to serve as template. SuperScript III was used for first-strand cDNA synthesis, primed with a 2:1 mix of oligo-dT and random hexamers. A synthetic immune receptor repertoire was used to measure amplification bias, and any remaining bias was corrected computationally. The original pipeline was this. Raw reads were preprocessed to remove errors, and CDR3 was defined by IMGT conventions from the conserved cysteine to phenylalanine. Clonality was computed by normalizing Shannon entropy by log2 of the number of productive unique TCRs and subtracting the result from 1. Whether each scalp clone was CD4 or CD8 was inferred by checking scalp TCRbeta sequences against the CD4 and CD8 repertoires from sorted blood. The table was pulled from immuneACCESS by TCRdb, which kept in-frame rearrangements only. Such tables lose some clones; where checked, under half of the loss comes from unresolved V genes, and the rest has no known cause. For V, J and clone size, that table is used; D and trimming come from the DNA. This sample holds roughly 200,000 clones; roughly 50% were observed only once. The ten largest clonotypes hold 11% of the sample.

Notes on this clone: Which antigen it targets is not known. Base qualities are not recorded, but no much larger clone differs from it by a single base.

The sample's time point label, in plain terms: about 25 weeks on oral tofacitinib. The treatment or condition label, read with the paper, signifies: oral pan-JAK inhibitor, 5-10 mg twice daily. From alopecia areata patients, peripheral blood was collected along with lesional scalp punch biopsies. PBMCs were separated by density centrifugation and stained for CD3, CD4 and CD8, after which CD4+ and CD8+ T cells were sorted on a FACSAria. Trimming at the junction amounts to 5 bases on V and 2 bases on J, and the germline ends lie 10 bases apart. Including the terminal cysteine and phenylalanine, the CDR3 comprises 14 residues. Only the CDR3 DNA is retained, 42 bases long and in frame from the first base. Looking up the germline V gene yields CDR1 MDHEN and CDR2 SYDVKM.

Recombination joined TRBV28 with TRBJ2-4, with no confidently assigned D gene. This receptor was identified in a human donor with alopecia areata. The sequenced sample was CD8+ T cells sorted from blood, obtained at week 24, from a patient treated with tofacitinib. The CDR3 reads as follows: CASSPYGSKNIQYF. The sequenced DNA: TGTGCCAGCAGTCCCTACGGCTCCAAAAACATTCAGTACTTC.